This T cell receptor (beta chain) was sequenced in a study of technical replicates of blood from several donors. The CDR3 sequence is 14 residues long. Germline V gene data show CDR1 as MGHDK and CDR2 as SYGVNS. The ends lost 4 bases at V and 5 bases at J; junction bases unmatched: 2. The repertoire was sequenced with immunoSEQ multiplex PCR; TCRdb's copy has only in-frame clones and lacks some. Seen here are about 74,000 clones, more than 85% observed once, and the top ten hold 0.2% to 0.3%. This chain connects TRBV25-1 to TRBJ1-2; 12 bases fit TRBD1. The specimen sequenced was T cells isolated from PBMCs. The TCR was taken from a human donor in good health. CDR3 residues: CASSGDRGQYGYTF. The CDR3 coding sequence is TGTGCCAGCAGTGGGGACAGGGGGCAGTATGGCTACACCTTC.